This T cell receptor (beta chain) was profiled in a study of blood T cell repertoires in COVID-19. Across the study: Some COVID-19 samples were acute and others convalescent; all came from the United States, Italy and Spain. Nucleic acid was either cDNA or gDNA, and it came from T cells, B-cell-depleted T cells, or PBMCs.

CDR1 SGHRS and CDR2 YFSETQ come from the germline V gene. The J segment lost 3 bases and the V segment lost 1 base, leaving 9 bases of the junction unmatched. This CDR3 spans 17 amino acids. As originally analysed: Scientists estimated how many nucleated cells there were by amplifying reference gene primers. Repertoires were generated with immunoSEQ multiplex PCR, while TCRdb's copy carries only in-frame clones and drops some. V, J and clone size reflect that table, while D and trimming were determined from the DNA. In the table there are 120,000 or so clones, 55% to 75% of which are singletons. This TCR was sampled from a woman in her sixties or seventies with acute or convalescent COVID-19. The genes are TRBV5-1 and TRBJ2-3; TRBD1 agrees at 9 bases. Sequencing was carried out using peripheral blood. The CDR3 reads CASSLWDRALPTDTQYF. CDR3 bases: TGCGCCAGCAGCTTGTGGGACAGGGCCCTGCCGACAGATACGCAGTATTTT.